This note documents a single TCR beta chain sequence. Its target is not known. PCR was performed using 60 Vbeta and 13 Jbeta primers. Measured with immunoSEQ multiplex PCR; TCRdb has only the in-frame clones, and not every one. Among some 200,000 clones, less than 85% were seen once, and the ten largest hold about 1.4%. This specimen comes from a study of cytomegalovirus exposure and HLA in healthy donors. Germline values: CDR1 SGHDT, CDR2 YYEEEE. The length of the CDR3 is 15 residues. J gave up 3 bases and V 0 bases, and 4 bases lay outside the gene matches. Overall study results and limits: The study put roughly 160 TCR beta chains on its list as cytomegalovirus-associated. Earlier findings revealed that most TCR beta V segments proved productive either about 87% or about 30% of the time.

The donors, nominally healthy at sampling, likely had unrecorded immune exposures. This rearrangement joins TRBV5-6 to TRBJ2-7, with 9 bases lining up with TRBD1. The clonotype was recovered from a girl aged 5 to 17 in good health and CMV-seropositive. The sample comprised PBMCs. The CDR3 loop reads CASSLGGQGIYEQYF. The DNA for the CDR3 is TGTGCCAGCAGCTTGGGGGGACAGGGCATCTACGAGCAGTACTTC.